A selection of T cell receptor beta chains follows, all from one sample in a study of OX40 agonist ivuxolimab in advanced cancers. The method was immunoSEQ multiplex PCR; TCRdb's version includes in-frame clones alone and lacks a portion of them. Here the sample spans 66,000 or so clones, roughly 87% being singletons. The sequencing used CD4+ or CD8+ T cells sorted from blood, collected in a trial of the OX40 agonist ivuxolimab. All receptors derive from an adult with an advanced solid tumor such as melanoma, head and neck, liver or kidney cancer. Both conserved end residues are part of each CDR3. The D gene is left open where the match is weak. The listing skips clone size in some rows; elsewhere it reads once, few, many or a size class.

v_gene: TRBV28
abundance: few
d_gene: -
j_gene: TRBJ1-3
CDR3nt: TGTGCCAGCAGTTTTGAGACGGCGGGGAACACCATATATTTT
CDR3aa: CASSFETAGNTIYF

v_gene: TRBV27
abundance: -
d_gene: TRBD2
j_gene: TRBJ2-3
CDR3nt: TGTGCCAGCAGTTTATCCCCGACTAGCGGGGGGACCACAGATACGCAGTATTTT
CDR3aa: CASSLSPTSGGTTDTQYF

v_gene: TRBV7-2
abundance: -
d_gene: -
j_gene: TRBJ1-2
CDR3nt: TGTGCCAGCAGCCACGGGGACGGAGTCCGAGGCTACACCTTC
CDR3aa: CASSHGDGVRGYTF

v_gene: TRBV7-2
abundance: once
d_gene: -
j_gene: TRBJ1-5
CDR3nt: TGTGCCAGCAGCTTAGTTGGGTCCATCGGAAGCAATCAGCCCCAGCATTTT
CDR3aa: CASSLVGSIGSNQPQHF

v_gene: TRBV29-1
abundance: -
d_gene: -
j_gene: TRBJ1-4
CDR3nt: TGCAGCGTTGAAATGGGAGGGGACGGCCTGCTGTTTTTT
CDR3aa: CSVEMGGDGLLFF

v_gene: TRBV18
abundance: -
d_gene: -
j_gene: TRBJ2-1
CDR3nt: TGTGCCAGCTCACCACCCTCAGGCAGGGGTTTGGGTGAGCAGTTCTTC
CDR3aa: CASSPPSGRGLGEQFF

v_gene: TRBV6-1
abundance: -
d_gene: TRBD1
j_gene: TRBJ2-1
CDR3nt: TGTGCCAGCCGAACCACAGGGGGCAGTTCCAATGAGCAGTTCTTC
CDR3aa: CASRTTGGSSNEQFF

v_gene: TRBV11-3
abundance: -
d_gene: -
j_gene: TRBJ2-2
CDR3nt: TGTGCCAGCAGCTTAGATGAATCCGGGGAGCTGTTTTTT
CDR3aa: CASSLDESGELFF

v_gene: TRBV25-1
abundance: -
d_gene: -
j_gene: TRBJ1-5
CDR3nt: TGTGCCAGCAGTCCCCAGGGGACTCAGCCCCAGCATTTT
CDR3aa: CASSPQGTQPQHF

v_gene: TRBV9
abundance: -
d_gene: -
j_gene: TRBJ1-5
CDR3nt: TGTGCCAGCAGCGTATCCAGCAATCAGCCCCAGCATTTT
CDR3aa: CASSVSSNQPQHF

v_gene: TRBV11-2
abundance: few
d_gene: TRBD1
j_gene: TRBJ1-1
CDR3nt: TGTGCCAGCAGCTTAACAGGGGACACTGAAGCTTTCTTT
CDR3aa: CASSLTGDTEAFF

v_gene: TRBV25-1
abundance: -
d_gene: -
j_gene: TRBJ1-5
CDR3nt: TGTGCCAGCAGTGGGGGAGGCGGTCAGCCCCAGCATTTT
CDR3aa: CASSGGGGQPQHF

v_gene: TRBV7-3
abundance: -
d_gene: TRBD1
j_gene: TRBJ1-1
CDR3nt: TGTGCCAGCAGCTTAGGACAGGGGGCGGGTGAAGCTTTCTTT
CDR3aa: CASSLGQGAGEAFF

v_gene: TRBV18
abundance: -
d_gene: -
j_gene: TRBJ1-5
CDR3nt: TGTGCCAGCTCACCACGAGGGGACAGCAATCAGCCCCAGCATTTT
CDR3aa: CASSPRGDSNQPQHF

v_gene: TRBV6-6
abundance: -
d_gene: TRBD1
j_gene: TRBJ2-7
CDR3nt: TGTGCCAGCAGTTACCGGGACAGCTTCTACGAGCAGTACTTC
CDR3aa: CASSYRDSFYEQYF

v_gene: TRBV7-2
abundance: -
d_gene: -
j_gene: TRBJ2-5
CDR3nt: TGTGCCAGCAGCGGCCCGCCGTACCAAGAGACCCAGTACTTC
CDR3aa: CASSGPPYQETQYF

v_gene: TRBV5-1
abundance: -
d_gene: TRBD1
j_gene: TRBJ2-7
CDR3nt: TGCGCCAGCAGTTTGGGACAGGCGGACTACGAGCAGTACTTC
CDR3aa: CASSLGQADYEQYF